Described below is a single T cell receptor (beta chain) sequence and its context. The antigen is not known. This record belongs to a study of spatial heterogeneity in lung cancer. Looking at the study overall: There were, on average, more than 9.5 raw-read appearances for each unique TCR and UMI combination.

The study, taken as a whole, reports: Ubiquitous expanded tumor TCRs surfaced in blood more at resection than they did at follow-up.

Germline V gene data show CDR1 as SGHTA and CDR2 as FQGNSA. V was clipped by 4 bases and J by 3 bases, with 4 bases between them. The CDR3 sequence is 12 residues long. Time point noted: sample taken at primary tumor resection. Researchers sequenced whole RNA taken from tumor, nontumor lung or frozen PBMC without sorting. Samples came from roughly 70 TRACERx patients with untreated early-stage lung cancer. TCRdb re-derived calls from the 5' RACE reads in MiXCR, one entry per CDR3 protein. There are 90,000 to 95,000 distinct CDR3 sequences in the sample; around 12% occur only once, and more than 40% lies in the top ten.

Sequenced material: PBMCs, taken at surgery. The clonotype was recovered from a male donor with early-stage non-small cell lung cancer. The chain uses TRBV7-2 and TRBJ1-5; D gene uncertain. CDR3 loop: CASSSNNQPQHF. The CDR3 DNA sequence: TGTGCCAGCAGCTCTAACAATCAGCCCCAGCATTTT.